The present TCR beta chain was sequenced within a study of cytomegalovirus exposure and HLA in healthy donors. This clone occurred once. What it binds is not known. This CDR3 comprises 13 residues. Germline CDR1 is SGHAT and CDR2 is FQDESV (reference sequence). V lost 5 bases and J 5 bases, leaving 10 bases between the germline ends. Overall study results and limits: According to a subsequent analysis, TCR clusters identified in the first cohort showed a tendency to co-occur across the approximately 120 validation repertoires. Cytomegalovirus-associated status was assigned to around 160 TCR beta chains.

Clones were sequenced by immunoSEQ multiplex PCR, and TCRdb holds only the in-frame ones, with some missing. The repertoire holds about 140,000 clones, with around 88% as singletons. Separate from the approximately 670-subject first cohort, the approximately 120-subject validation cohort was the one that the donors belonged to. The specimen sequenced was PBMCs. The V call is TRBV11-1, the J call TRBJ1-5, with D possibly matching TRBD1 (6 bases). The receptor was isolated from a woman aged 18-35 years in good health and CMV-seropositive. CDR3 in amino acids: CASSRDIDQPQHF. The CDR3 coding sequence is TGTGCCAGCAGCCGGGACATTGATCAGCCCCAGCATTTT.